The 25 T cell receptor beta chains presented below share a single source sample, sequenced in a study of identifying expanded T cells in peripheral blood. Generated by immunoSEQ multiplex PCR, the TCRdb table keeps only in-frame clones and is missing some. The data show some 75,000 clones, with around 90% seen just once and more than 2.5% held by the top ten. Sequenced sample: blood. The receptors come from a person aged 18 to 70 in good health.

The chain is built from TRBV27 and TRBJ2-5; 11 positions match TRBD2. Unmatched junction bases numbered 7, after V lost 6 bases and J lost 4 bases. This CDR3 has 15 amino acids. Germline values: CDR1 MNHEY, CDR2 SMNVEV (reference sequence). The CDR3 is CASSDIAGGRETQYF. The DNA of the CDR3 is TGTGCCAGCAGCGACATAGCGGGGGGGCGAGAGACCCAGTACTTC.

This rearrangement joins TRBV19 to TRBJ1-2, with no clear D. CDR3 length equals 15 residues. V dropped 3 bases and J dropped 6 bases, with 17 bases sitting between them. CDR1 and CDR2 from the germline V gene are LNHDA and SQIVND (reference sequence). The CDR3 DNA reads as TGTGCCAGTAGTATTCTGGCCCAACCCGAGGATGGCTACACCTTC. Its translation is CASSILAQPEDGYTF.

The V gene is TRBV7-6, the J gene TRBJ1-3; 8 bases are shared with TRBD1. The V and J ends lost 1 base and 4 bases, in that order; junction bases with no gene match: 3. The CDR3 is 15 amino acids. Germline V gene sequence: CDR1 SGHVS, CDR2 FNYEAQ. This chain's CDR3 is CASSLGQGHGNTIYF. CDR3 bases: TGTGCCAGCAGCTTAGGACAGGGGCACGGAAACACCATATATTTT.

A remark on this clone: Compared with germline, one end of the junction differs, possibly owing to a read error. The V and J genes are TRBV4-3 and TRBJ1-5; D unclear. Germline V gene data show CDR1 as LGHNA and CDR2 as YSLEER. The CDR3 consists of 14 residues. The CDR3 nucleotides are TGCGCCAGCAGTCAAGAGTTTGGCAATCAGCCCCAGCATTTT. Translation gives CASSQEFGNQPQHF.

The chain carries TRBV5-6 and TRBJ2-7; possible D gene TRBD2, 6 bases. This CDR3 spans 14 amino acids. Germline lookup yields CDR1 SGHDT and CDR2 YYEEEE. V lost 0 bases, J lost 0 bases, and 7 bases lay in between. The CDR3 reads CASSLGGLSYEQYF. The CDR3 nucleotides read TGTGCCAGCAGCTTGGGGGGACTCTCCTACGAGCAGTACTTC.

In its sample, this clone was seen once. The gene calls are TRBV4-3 and TRBJ2-7; 8 nucleotides agree with TRBD2. The CDR3 totals 17 residues. The germline gives CDR1 LGHNA, CDR2 YSLEER. The V gene end was trimmed by 0 bases and the J gene end by 4 bases; junction bases not matched to a gene: 11. The CDR3 sequence: CASSQDALSAGGYEQYF. CDR3 in DNA: TGCGCCAGCAGCCAAGATGCCCTATCGGCGGGAGGATACGAGCAGTACTTC.

The chain links TRBV19 to TRBJ1-1, with D possibly being TRBD1 (5 bases). In germline, CDR1 is LNHDA, CDR2 SQIVND (reference sequence). The CDR3 is made up of 14 amino acids. Trimming left V 4 bases short and J 1 base short, with 10 bases between. The CDR3 nucleotides are TGTGCCAGTAGTACACAGGTTACGAACACTGAAGCTTTCTTT. This gives the protein CASSTQVTNTEAFF.

The V call is TRBV30, the J call TRBJ1-2; a possible D gene is TRBD1 (6 bases). CDR1 is GTSNPN and CDR2 is SVGIG in the germline V gene (reference sequence). The germline V and J ends were trimmed by 0 bases and 11 bases, with 13 bases remaining between them. The CDR3 has 12 residues. The CDR3 loop is CAWSVRQQGYTF. The CDR3 DNA follows: TGTGCCTGGAGTGTGAGGCAGCAGGGGTACACCTTC.

This clone came up a few times. The chain recombines TRBV5-3 with TRBJ1-5, with D uncertain. TRBV5-3 belongs to the ORF category, with a function that is uncertain. V gave up 3 bases and J gave up 7 bases, with 8 bases separating them. The CDR3 is 12 residues long. The CDR3 here is CARSYPGQPQHF. CDR3 DNA sequence: TGTGCCAGAAGCTATCCCGGGCAGCCCCAGCATTTT.

The J gene is TRBJ2-7, the V gene TRBV5-1; D remains ambiguous. Germline V gene lookup returns CDR1 SGHRS and CDR2 YFSETQ. V lost 2 bases, J lost 0 bases, and 12 bases lay in between. CDR3 size: 15 residues. CDR3 bases: TGCGCCAGCAGCTTCCCCGGCTCTCCCTCCTACGAGCAGTACTTC. Translating gives CASSFPGSPSYEQYF.

This sequence joins TRBV19 and TRBJ2-2, with D possibly being TRBD2 (7 bases). The CDR3 totals 18 residues. The V and J ends lost 6 bases and 1 base respectively, with 21 bases between them. Germline V gene lookup returns CDR1 LNHDA and CDR2 SQIVND (reference sequence). The CDR3 region is CASSRGAGAPGNTGELFF. The CDR3 region has the DNA TGTGCCAGTAGCCGCGGGGCGGGGGCGCCGGGGAACACCGGGGAGCTGTTTTTT.

The V call is TRBV23-1, the J call TRBJ1-6, with 7 bases matching TRBD1. TRBV23-1 is an ORF for which the function is uncertain. After removal of 2 bases from V and 10 bases from J, the junction contained 11 bases not matched to a gene. This CDR3 is 16 amino acids long. Here the CDR3 DNA reads TGCGCCAGCAGTCAAGGTCCCGGCAGGGGGGACTCACCCCTCCACTTT. As protein: CASSQGPGRGDSPLHF.

The gene calls are TRBV28 and TRBJ2-2; D is unclear. There are 13 residues in the CDR3. Germline values: CDR1 MDHEN, CDR2 SYDVKM. The ends were cut back, 3 bases at V and 1 base at J, with 3 bases in the middle. DNA of the CDR3: TGTGCCAGCAGTTTTGGGAACACCGGGGAGCTGTTTTTT. Protein: CASSFGNTGELFF.

The chain recombines TRBV30 with TRBJ2-5; a possible D gene is TRBD2 (5 bases). The length of the CDR3 is 13 residues. Germline V gene data show CDR1 as GTSNPN and CDR2 as SVGIG (reference sequence). V lost 5 bases, J lost 5 bases, and 15 bases lay in between. The CDR3 bases are TGTGCCTGGGGCGCCAGAGGGCAGGAGACCCAGTACTTC. Its translation: CAWGARGQETQYF. Variable domain in full (rest from reference TRBV30 and TRBJ2-5): SQTIHQWPATLVQPVGSPLSLECTVEGTSNPNLYWYRQAAGRGLQLLFYSVGIGQISSEVPQNLSASRPQDRQFILSSKKLLLSDSGFYLCAWGARGQETQYFGPGTRLLVL.

The V and J genes are TRBV5-1 and TRBJ2-1, with D tentatively TRBD2 (6 bases). Germline V gene data show CDR1 as SGHRS and CDR2 as YFSETQ. The CDR3 contains 14 residues. With 3 bases removed from V and 7 bases from J, the gap between germline ends came to 14 bases. As DNA, the CDR3 is TGCGCCAGCAGCTCTATCCCGGGGAGGAATGAGCAGTTCTTC. It yields the protein CASSSIPGRNEQFF.

The chain uses TRBV29-1 and TRBJ1-2, with D uncertain. CDR1 is SQVTM, CDR2 ANQGSEA, per germline. Deletions cut 3 bases from V and 1 base from J, with 6 bases between. The CDR3 has 12 amino acids. The CDR3 spells CSVDYLNYGYTF. DNA for the CDR3: TGCAGCGTTGATTACCTTAACTATGGCTACACCTTC. The full variable domain, completed using reference TRBV29-1 and TRBJ1-2, is SAVISQKPSRDICQRGTSLTIQCQVDSQVTMMFWYRQQPGQSLTLIATANQGSEATYESGFVIDKFPISRPNLTFSTLTVSNMSPEDSSIYLCSVDYLNYGYTFGSGTRLTVV.

This clone was seen once. V usage is TRBV5-7 and J usage is TRBJ1-1, with TRBD1 as a possible D gene (6 bases). TRBV5-7 is classed as an ORF, of uncertain function. The V end was cut by 0 bases, the J end by 0 bases, with 9 bases between. This CDR3 comprises 15 residues. The CDR3 is CASSLAGALNTEAFF. CDR3 in DNA: TGTGCCAGCAGCTTGGCAGGGGCCTTGAACACTGAAGCTTTCTTT.

V is TRBV5-1 and J is TRBJ2-1, with TRBD1 identical over 10 bases. Germline V lookup: CDR1 SGHRS, CDR2 YFSETQ. This CDR3 comprises 14 residues. The ends lost 4 bases at V and 6 bases at J; junction bases unmatched: 4. CDR3: CASSLGTGVNEQFF. In nucleotides, the CDR3 is TGCGCCAGCAGCCTCGGGACAGGGGTCAATGAGCAGTTCTTC.

This chain links TRBV28 with TRBJ2-1; D not certain. Trimming took off 5 bases at V and 0 bases at J, with 11 bases between the two ends. Germline CDR1 reads MDHEN; CDR2 reads SYDVKM. The CDR3 length is 15 residues. The DNA for the CDR3 is TGTGCCAGCAGTCCCCATATGAGCTCCTACAATGAGCAGTTCTTC. This encodes CASSPHMSSYNEQFF.

This chain uses TRBV5-4 with TRBJ2-1; D unclear. Germline V gene data show CDR1 as SGHNT and CDR2 as YYREEE (reference sequence). CDR3 size: 13 residues. Between the trimmed V and J ends, which lost 0 bases and 7 bases, there was a span of 8 bases. The CDR3 region has the DNA TGTGCCAGCAGCTTGGCCTCGGAGAATGAGCAGTTCTTC. It specifies CASSLASENEQFF.

This chain links TRBV19 with TRBJ2-7, with 11 bases that match TRBD2. The length of the CDR3 is 16 residues. With V trimmed by 6 bases and J by 5 bases, 12 bases remained unmatched. CDR1 and CDR2 from the germline V gene are LNHDA and SQIVND (reference sequence). The CDR3 DNA reads as TGTGCCAGTAGCACCTCTCCGGGACTAGCGGTAAACGAGCAGTACTTC. Translated, it gives CASSTSPGLAVNEQYF.

The rearrangement links TRBV9 to TRBJ2-1, with 9 bases matching TRBD1. The CDR3 spans 16 residues. Germline values: CDR1 SGDLS, CDR2 YYNGEE. Trimming cost V 3 bases and J 5 bases; bases outside gene matches: 9. Here the CDR3 DNA reads TGTGCCAGCAGCGGAGCCACAGGGGGCTCGGACAATGAGCAGTTCTTC. The encoded protein is CASSGATGGSDNEQFF.

The chain uses TRBV4-1 and TRBJ1-1; D is possibly TRBD1 (5 bases). V was shortened by 4 bases and J by 3 bases, with 15 bases between the two germline ends. The CDR3 covers 15 residues. Germline V gene data show CDR1 as MGHRA and CDR2 as YSYEKL. For the CDR3, the DNA is TGCGCCAGCAGCCGGGACTTAGGGGAGTACACTGAAGCTTTCTTT. Residues: CASSRDLGEYTEAFF.

The rearrangement uses TRBV4-3 and TRBJ2-3, with 8 bases matching TRBD2. This CDR3 is 16 amino acids long. The V segment lost 4 bases and the J segment 6 bases; nucleotides outside the gene matches: 12. Germline V gives CDR1 LGHNA, CDR2 YSLEER. The CDR3 DNA sequence: TGCGCCAGCAGCCCCTTTTCGGGAGGGCCGGTGGATACGCAGTATTTT. This gives the protein CASSPFSGGPVDTQYF.

The J gene is TRBJ2-5, the V gene TRBV11-3; possibly TRBD1 or TRBD2 for D (5 bases each). Germline CDR1 reads SGHNT; CDR2 reads YENEEA. With 2 bases removed from V and 2 bases from J, the gap between germline ends came to 12 bases. This CDR3 region has 15 residues. The CDR3 is CASSLWTGPQETQYF. CDR3 DNA: TGTGCCAGCAGCTTATGGACGGGACCTCAAGAGACCCAGTACTTC.